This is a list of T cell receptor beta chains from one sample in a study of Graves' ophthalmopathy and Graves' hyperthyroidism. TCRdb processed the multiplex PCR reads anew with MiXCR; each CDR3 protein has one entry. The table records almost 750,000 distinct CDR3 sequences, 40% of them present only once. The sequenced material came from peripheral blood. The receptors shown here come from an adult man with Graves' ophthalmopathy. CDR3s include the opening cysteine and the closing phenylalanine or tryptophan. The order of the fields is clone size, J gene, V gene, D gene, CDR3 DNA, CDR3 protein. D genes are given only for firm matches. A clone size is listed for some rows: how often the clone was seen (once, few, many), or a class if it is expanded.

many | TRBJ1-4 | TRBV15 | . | TGTGCCACCAGCAGAGGGGGAGCCTCAACTAATGAAAAACTGTTTTTT | CATSRGGASTNEKLFF
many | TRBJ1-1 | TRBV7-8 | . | TGTGCCAGCACGTTAAAAGGAGGAAACACTGAAGCTTTCTTT | CASTLKGGNTEAFF
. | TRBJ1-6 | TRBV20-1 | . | TGCAGTGCGGAGGGAGGCAATTCACCCCTCCACTTT | CSAEGGNSPLHF
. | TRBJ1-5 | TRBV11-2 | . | TGTGCCAGCAGGAGACATTCACAGAGGAATAGCAATCAGCCCCAGCATTTT | CASRRHSQRNSNQPQHF
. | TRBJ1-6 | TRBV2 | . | TGTGCCAGCAGGGACAGCTGGAATTCACCCCTCCACTTT | CASRDSWNSPLHF
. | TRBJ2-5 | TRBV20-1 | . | TGCAGTGCTAGAGATCCTGACCACCAAGAGACCCAGTACTTC | CSARDPDHQETQYF
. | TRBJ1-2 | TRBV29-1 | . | TGCAGCGTTGGGCAGGGGACCAATAGCTACACCTTC | CSVGQGTNSYTF
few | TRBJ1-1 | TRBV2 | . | TGTGCCAGCAGTAGGAGTGACAGATACACTGAAGCTTTCTTT | CASSRSDRYTEAFF
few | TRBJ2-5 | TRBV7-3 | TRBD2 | TGTGCCAGCAGCTTTGTTAGCACTAGCGGGAGTTGGGAGACCCAGTACTTC | CASSFVSTSGSWETQYF
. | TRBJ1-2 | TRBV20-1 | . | TGCAGTGCTAGAACTCCGGGACGGGCCTATGGCTACACCTTC | CSARTPGRAYGYTF
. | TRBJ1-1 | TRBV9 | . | TGTGCCAGCAGCGTAGAGGTCCGGGGGCCTCAAGCTTTCTTT | CASSVEVRGPQAFF
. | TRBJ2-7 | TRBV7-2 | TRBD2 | TGTGCCAGCAGCGAAGCGGGAGGGCCGTTCCGCTCCTACGAGCAGTACTTC | CASSEAGGPFRSYEQYF
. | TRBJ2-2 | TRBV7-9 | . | TGTGCCAGCTCACCAAACGGGGCAGAGAACACCGGGGAGCTGTTTTTT | CASSPNGAENTGELFF
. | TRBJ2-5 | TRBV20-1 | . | TGCAGTGCTAAGGACGGGACGGAAGAGACCCAGTACTTC | CSAKDGTEETQYF
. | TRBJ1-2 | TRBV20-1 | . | TGCAGTGCTAGTAGGTTAGGGAGCCGTGGCTACACCTTC | CSASRLGSRGYTF
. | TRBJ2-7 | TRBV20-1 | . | TGCAGTGCTGGGGGCAGGGGCGAGCAGTACTTC | CSAGGRGEQYF
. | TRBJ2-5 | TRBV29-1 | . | TGCAGCGCTGACCTGACAGGGACCCAGTACTTC | CSADLTGTQYF
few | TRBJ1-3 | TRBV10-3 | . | TGTGCCAGCAGTGTTCCGGGGGCTGACACCATATATTTT | CASSVPGADTIYF
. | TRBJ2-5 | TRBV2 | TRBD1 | TGTGCCGGGACAGGGGTAGTGGAGACCCAGTACTTC | CAGTGVVETQYF
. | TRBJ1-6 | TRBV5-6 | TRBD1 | TGTGCCAGCACCCCCGGGACAGTGAATTCACCCCTCCACTTT | CASTPGTVNSPLHF
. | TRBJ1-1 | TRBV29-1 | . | TGCAGCATGGAAATTCTCGGGACAAATCCACCCGGTTTCTTT | CSMEILGTNPPGFF
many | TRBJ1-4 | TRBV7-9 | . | TGTGCCAGCAGCCAGGACGGAGCCCTGTTTTTT | CASSQDGALFF
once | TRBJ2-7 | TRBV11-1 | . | TGTGCCAGCTCACCAATACAAACAGCCACCTACGAGCAGTACTTC | CASSPIQTATYEQYF
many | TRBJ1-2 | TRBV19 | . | TGTGCCAGTAGTATCCGGGCAGCGCACTATGGCTACACCTTC | CASSIRAAHYGYTF
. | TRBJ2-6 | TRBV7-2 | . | TGTGCCAGCAGCTTAACACTAGCTAAGGGAGTGATAGGGGCCAACGTCCTGACTTTC | CASSLTLAKGVIGANVLTF
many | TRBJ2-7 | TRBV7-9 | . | TGTGCCAGCAGCTTGGCCAGGGGCTACGAGCAGTACTTC | CASSLARGYEQYF
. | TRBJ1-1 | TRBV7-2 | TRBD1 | TGTGCCAGCAGTTTAGATTATAGGGCAGGGGGCACTGAAGCTTTCTTT | CASSLDYRAGGTEAFF
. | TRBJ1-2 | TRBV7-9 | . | TGCGCCAGCAGCCAAGCAAGGGGTGCAAACTATGGCTACACCTTC | CASSQARGANYGYTF
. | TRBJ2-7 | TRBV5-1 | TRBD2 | TGCGCCAGCGCCCCCGGGACTAGCAGCCCTTGGGAGTACTTC | CASAPGTSSPWEYF